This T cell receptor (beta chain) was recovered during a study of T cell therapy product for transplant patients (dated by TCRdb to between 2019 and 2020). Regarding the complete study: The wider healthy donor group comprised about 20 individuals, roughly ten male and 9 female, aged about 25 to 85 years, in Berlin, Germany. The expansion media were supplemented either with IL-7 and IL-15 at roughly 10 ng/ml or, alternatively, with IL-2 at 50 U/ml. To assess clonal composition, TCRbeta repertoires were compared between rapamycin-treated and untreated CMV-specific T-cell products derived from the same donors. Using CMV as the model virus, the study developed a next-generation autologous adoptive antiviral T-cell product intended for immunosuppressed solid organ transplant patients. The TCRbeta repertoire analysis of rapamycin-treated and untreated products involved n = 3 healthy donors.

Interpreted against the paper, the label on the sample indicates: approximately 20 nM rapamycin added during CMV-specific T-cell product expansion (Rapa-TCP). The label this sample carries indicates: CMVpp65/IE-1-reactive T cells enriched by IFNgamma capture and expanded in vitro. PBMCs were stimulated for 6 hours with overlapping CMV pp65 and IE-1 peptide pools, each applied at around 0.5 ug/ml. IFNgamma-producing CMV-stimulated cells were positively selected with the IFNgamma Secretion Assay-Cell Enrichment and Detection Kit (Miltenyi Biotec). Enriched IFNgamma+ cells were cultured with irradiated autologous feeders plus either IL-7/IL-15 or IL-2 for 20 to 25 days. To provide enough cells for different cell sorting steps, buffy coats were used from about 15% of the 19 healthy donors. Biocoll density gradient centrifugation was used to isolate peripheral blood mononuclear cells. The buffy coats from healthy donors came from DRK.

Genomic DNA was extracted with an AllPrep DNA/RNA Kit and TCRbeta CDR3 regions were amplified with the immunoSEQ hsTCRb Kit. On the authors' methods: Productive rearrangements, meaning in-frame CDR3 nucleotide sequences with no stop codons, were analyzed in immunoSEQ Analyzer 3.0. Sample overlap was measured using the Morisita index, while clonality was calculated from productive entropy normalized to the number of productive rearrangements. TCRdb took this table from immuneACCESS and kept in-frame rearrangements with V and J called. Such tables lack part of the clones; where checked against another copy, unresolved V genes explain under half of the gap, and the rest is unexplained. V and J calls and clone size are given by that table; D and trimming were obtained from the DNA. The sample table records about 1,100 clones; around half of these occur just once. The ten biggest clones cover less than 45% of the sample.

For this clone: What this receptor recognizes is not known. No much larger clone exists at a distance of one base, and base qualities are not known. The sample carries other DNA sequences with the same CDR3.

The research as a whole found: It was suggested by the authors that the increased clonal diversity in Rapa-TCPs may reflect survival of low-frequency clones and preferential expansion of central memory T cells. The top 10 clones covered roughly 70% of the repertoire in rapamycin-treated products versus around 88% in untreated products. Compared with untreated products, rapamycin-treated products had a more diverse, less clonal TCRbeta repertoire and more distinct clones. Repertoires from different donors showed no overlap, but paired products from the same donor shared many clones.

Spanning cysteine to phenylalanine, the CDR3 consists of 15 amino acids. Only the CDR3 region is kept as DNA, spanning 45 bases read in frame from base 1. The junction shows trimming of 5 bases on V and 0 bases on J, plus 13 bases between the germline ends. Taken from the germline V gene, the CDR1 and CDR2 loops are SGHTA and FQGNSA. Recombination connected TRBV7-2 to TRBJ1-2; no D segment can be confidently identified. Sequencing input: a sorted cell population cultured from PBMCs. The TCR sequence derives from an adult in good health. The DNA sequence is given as TGTGCCAGCAGCCCCCCCGCGGGAACTAACTATGGCTACACCTTC. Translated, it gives CASSPPAGTNYGYTF. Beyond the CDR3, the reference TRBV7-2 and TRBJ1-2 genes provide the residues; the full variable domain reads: GAGVSQSPSNKVTEKGKDVELRCDPISGHTALYWYRQSLGQGLEFLIYFQGNSAPDKSGLPSDRFSAERTGGSVSTLTIQRTQQEDSAVYLCASSPPAGTNYGYTFGSGTRLTVV.